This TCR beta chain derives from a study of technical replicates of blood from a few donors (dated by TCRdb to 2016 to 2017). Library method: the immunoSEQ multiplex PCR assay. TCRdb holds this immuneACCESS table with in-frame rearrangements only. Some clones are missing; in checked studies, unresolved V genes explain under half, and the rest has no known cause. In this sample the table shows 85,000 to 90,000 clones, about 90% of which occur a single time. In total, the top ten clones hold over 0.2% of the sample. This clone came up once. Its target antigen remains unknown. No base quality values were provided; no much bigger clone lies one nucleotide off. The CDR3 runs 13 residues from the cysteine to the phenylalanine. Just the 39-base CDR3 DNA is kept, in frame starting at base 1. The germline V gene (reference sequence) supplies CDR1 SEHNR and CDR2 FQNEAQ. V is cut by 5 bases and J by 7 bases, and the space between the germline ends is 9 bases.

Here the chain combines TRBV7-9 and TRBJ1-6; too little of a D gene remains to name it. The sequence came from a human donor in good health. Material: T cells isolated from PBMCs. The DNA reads TGTGCCAGCAGCATAACATCGAATTCACCCCTCCACTTT. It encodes CASSITSNSPLHF.